These T cell receptor beta chains were read from a single sample in a study of blood T cell repertoires in COVID-19. Using immunoSEQ multiplex PCR, the repertoire was profiled, and TCRdb retains in-frame clones only, with some absent. The table shows 150,000 to 200,000 clones, with more than 75% occurring only once. The sequencing sample was made of PBMCs or T cells enriched from blood (not recorded which). The receptors stem from a woman aged 45-59 years with acute COVID-19. The CDR3 runs from the conserved cysteine through the conserved F or W. The D gene is left open where the match is weak. Only some rows state a clone size, as once, few, many or a class for expanded clones.

>TRBJ1-2|TRBV5-6|15|few|TRBD1
CASSLSGYRGHGYTF
TGTGCCAGCAGCTTGTCGGGCTACAGGGGCCATGGCTACACCTTC
>TRBJ2-2|TRBV28|16|once|TRBD2
CASSIHRGGGAGELFF
TGTGCCAGCAGTATCCATCGCGGGGGGGGCGCCGGGGAGCTGTTTTTT
>TRBJ2-1|TRBV21-1|15|-|-
CASSTTSGAYNEQFF
TGTGCCAGCAGCACGACTAGCGGGGCCTACAATGAGCAGTTCTTC
>TRBJ1-1|TRBV6-2/TRBV6-3|12|-|TRBD1
CASSRTGTVTFF
TGTGCCAGCAGTAGAACCGGGACAGTGACTTTCTTT
>TRBJ2-5|TRBV18|13|once|-
CASSLQAQETQYF
TGTGCCAGCTCACTCCAGGCTCAAGAGACCCAGTACTTC
>TRBJ1-5|TRBV9|15|-|TRBD1
CASSVGQGANQPQHF
TGTGCCAGCAGCGTAGGACAGGGGGCGAATCAGCCCCAGCATTTT
>TRBJ2-5|TRBV7-8|17|-|TRBD1
CASSPGTGAKVRQTQYF
TGTGCCAGCAGCCCCGGGACAGGGGCCAAGGTCCGTCAGACCCAGTACTTC
>TRBJ2-3|TRBV4-2|13|-|-
CASSLEERGTQYF
TGTGCCAGCAGCCTCGAAGAGCGCGGTACGCAGTATTTT
>TRBJ2-1|TRBV4-1|17|-|TRBD2
CASSPPTTSGGANEQFF
TGCGCCAGCAGCCCGCCCACGACTAGCGGGGGGGCTAATGAGCAGTTCTTC
>TRBJ1-2|TRBV6-5|14|-|-
CASSYKPILRGYTF
TGTGCCAGCAGTTATAAGCCAATTTTGCGGGGCTACACCTTC
>TRBJ1-1|TRBV12-3/TRBV12-4|13|-|-
CASSLKGGAEAFF
TGTGCCAGCAGTTTAAAAGGGGGTGCGGAAGCTTTCTTT
>TRBJ2-1|TRBV4-1|15|-|TRBD2
CASSQGSLAGDEQFF
TGCGCCAGCAGCCAAGGTTCACTAGCGGGGGACGAGCAGTTCTTC
>TRBJ2-5|TRBV7-9|17|-|-
CASSLEDRGQIQETQYF
TGTGCCAGCAGCTTAGAGGATAGGGGACAAATACAAGAGACCCAGTACTTC
>TRBJ1-6|TRBV19|13|few|-
CASSPGLDSPLHF
TGTGCCAGTAGTCCGGGGTTGGATTCACCCCTCCACTTT
>TRBJ2-1|TRBV9|15|-|TRBD2
CASSVTSGGAGVQFF
TGTGCCAGCAGCGTAACTAGCGGGGGGGCTGGCGTGCAGTTCTTC
>TRBJ1-5|TRBV27|14|once|-
CASSPSRAVQPQHF
TGTGCCAGCAGTCCCAGCAGGGCGGTCCAGCCCCAGCATTTT
>TRBJ1-5|TRBV6-1|15|-|-
CASSDEGVGNQPQHF
TGTGCCAGCAGTGACGAGGGTGTGGGCAATCAGCCCCAGCATTTT
>TRBJ2-5|TRBV11-2|16|-|-
CASSFAYGPRGETQYF
TGTGCCAGCAGCTTCGCTTATGGCCCCAGGGGAGAGACCCAGTACTTC
>TRBJ2-5|TRBV3-1/TRBV3-2|15|-|TRBD1
CASSQGTDRGETQYF
TGTGCCAGCAGCCAAGGCACTGACAGGGGAGAGACCCAGTACTTC
>TRBJ1-2|TRBV10-3|13|-|-
CAIRPEGDYGYTF
TGTGCCATCCGGCCGGAGGGCGACTATGGCTACACCTTC
>TRBJ1-6|TRBV21-1|15|many|-
CASSKVGRGISPLHF
-
>TRBJ2-6|TRBV6-5|15|-|-
CASSTPRSGANVLTF
TGTGCCAGCAGTACCCCCCGGTCTGGGGCCAACGTCCTGACTTTC
>TRBJ1-2|TRBV25-1|14|-|-
CASSVLVYGESYTF
TGTGCCAGCAGTGTCCTAGTGTACGGGGAGAGCTACACCTTC
>TRBJ2-1|TRBV6-4|14|few|-
CASSDSGPLGEQFF
TGTGCCAGCAGTGACTCGGGGCCCCTGGGTGAGCAGTTCTTC
>TRBJ2-5|TRBV5-5|17|-|TRBD1
CASSAKSRGSWQETQYF
TGTGCCAGCAGCGCGAAGAGCAGGGGGTCTTGGCAAGAGACCCAGTACTTC
>TRBJ1-5|TRBV7-8|15|-|-
CASSLGGRYDQPQHF
TGTGCCAGCAGCTTAGGAGGCAGATACGATCAGCCCCAGCATTTT
>TRBJ1-2|TRBV28|12|once|TRBD1
CASDRGNYGYTF
TGTGCCAGCGACAGGGGGAACTATGGCTACACCTTC
>TRBJ1-5|TRBV7-2|15|few|-
CASSLVEGGNQPQHF
TGTGCCAGCAGCTTAGTTGAGGGTGGCAATCAGCCCCAGCATTTT
>TRBJ1-1|TRBV29-1|11|once|-
CSVWEYTEAFF
TGCAGCGTTTGGGAGTACACTGAAGCTTTCTTT
>TRBJ1-2|TRBV7-6|15|-|-
CASSLGYRDAYGYTF
TGTGCCAGCAGCTTGGGGTACAGGGATGCCTATGGCTACACCTTC
>TRBJ2-3|TRBV25-1|15|-|-
CASSDGQSGSDTQYF
TGTGCCAGCAGTGACGGGCAGTCAGGGTCAGATACGCAGTATTTT
>TRBJ1-5|TRBV24-1|18|-|TRBD1
CATSDSPRTGRRNQPQHF
TGTGCCACCAGTGATTCCCCTCGGACAGGGCGAAGGAATCAGCCCCAGCATTTT
>TRBJ1-1|TRBV19|14|once|TRBD1
CASSLGQANTEAFF
TGTGCCAGTAGTTTGGGACAGGCGAACACTGAAGCTTTCTTT
>TRBJ2-2|TRBV28|15|once|TRBD2
CASSPYHGGAGELFF
TGTGCCAGCAGTCCATATCACGGGGGGGCCGGGGAGCTGTTTTTT
>TRBJ1-2|TRBV3-1/TRBV3-2|14|-|-
CASSSDRISYGYTF
TGTGCCAGCAGTTCCGACAGGATCAGCTATGGCTACACCTTC
>TRBJ2-4|TRBV14|16|-|TRBD1
CASSNDRGIAKNIQYF
TGTGCCAGCAGCAATGACAGGGGGATAGCCAAAAACATTCAGTACTTC
>TRBJ1-6|TRBV11-2|15|-|TRBD1
CASSLGQGAESPLHF
TGTGCCAGCAGCTTAGGGCAGGGGGCAGAATCACCCCTCCACTTT